The 17 T cell receptor beta chains below all came from one sample that was sequenced in a study of blood T cells in healthy people across ages. For the second PCR, which ran for roughly 6 to 11 cycles, a sample-barcoded 5' primer and a J-beta primer mix were used. Each CDR3 protein is one row after TCRdb ran MiXCR on the 5' RACE reads. The sample consists of about 1.5 million distinct CDR3 sequences, approximately 42% of them appearing once. Sequenced material: blood. These receptors came from a woman aged 18-29 years in good health.

V is TRBV6-5 and J is TRBJ1-1, with 10 bases that match TRBD1. Germline trimming cut 6 bases from V and 1 base from J; bases unmatched to any gene: 5. The CDR3 sequence is 15 residues long. Germline assignment: CDR1 MNHEY and CDR2 SVGAGI. CDR3: CASRERTGGNTEAFF. The CDR3, as DNA: TGTGCCAGCAGGGAACGGACAGGGGGGAACACTGAAGCTTTCTTT.

V usage is TRBV11-2 and J usage is TRBJ2-1, with D unclear. Germline assignment: CDR1 SGHAT and CDR2 FQNNGV. The length of the CDR3 is 13 residues. Trimming removed 6 bases at V and 4 bases at J, with 10 bases between. In DNA, the CDR3 is TGTGCCAGCAGTGCCCTTTTATACAATGAGCAGTTCTTC. It codes for CASSALLYNEQFF.

V usage is TRBV24-1 and J usage is TRBJ2-7; D is unresolved. V shed 3 bases and J shed 0 bases, with 8 bases lying between them. This CDR3 contains 14 residues. CDR1 and CDR2 from the germline V gene are KGHDR and SFDVKD. Here the CDR3 DNA reads TGTGCCACCAGTGATGCAGTGAGCTCCTACGAGCAGTACTTC. Encoded protein: CATSDAVSSYEQYF.

The V and J genes are TRBV7-6 and TRBJ1-1; no definite D call. V dropped 5 bases and J dropped 3 bases, with 16 bases sitting between them. There are 15 residues in the CDR3. The germline V gene encodes CDR1 SGHVS and CDR2 FNYEAQ. CDR3 sequence: CASSNGVEGDTEAFF. CDR3 in DNA: TGTGCCAGCAGCAATGGGGTGGAGGGAGACACTGAAGCTTTCTTT. The full variable domain, its missing parts supplied by reference TRBV7-6 and TRBJ1-1, is GAGVSQSPRYKVTKRGQDVALRCDPISGHVSLYWYRQALGQGPEFLTYFNYEAQQDKSGLPNDRFSAERPEGSISTLTIQRTEQRDSAMYRCASSNGVEGDTEAFFGQGTRLTVV.

This chain uses TRBV11-2 with TRBJ2-4; D remains unclear. CDR3 size: 17 residues. With 2 bases removed from V and 0 bases from J, the gap between germline ends came to 14 bases. Germline V lookup: CDR1 SGHAT, CDR2 FQNNGV. This chain's CDR3 is CASSLLGSGVAKNIQYF. CDR3 nucleotide sequence: TGTGCCAGCAGCTTATTAGGGTCAGGCGTAGCCAAAAACATTCAGTACTTC.

The chain couples TRBV4-2 to TRBJ1-5; D might be TRBD1 (5 bases). This CDR3 has 15 residues. Germline V gene data show CDR1 as LGHNA and CDR2 as YNFKEQ. The germline V and J ends were trimmed by 1 base and 3 bases, with 10 bases remaining between them. Here the CDR3 reads CASSQGGRYNQPQHF. CDR3 DNA sequence: TGTGCCAGCAGCCAAGGGGGCCGGTACAATCAGCCCCAGCATTTT.

The chain combines TRBV18 with TRBJ2-3, with 9 bases fitting TRBD2. The CDR3 covers 18 residues. The junction had 13 bases not matched to a gene; V was cut back by 3 bases and J by 3 bases. Germline CDR1 and CDR2: KGHSH and LQKENI. The CDR3 here is CASSPFIAGGLGTDTQYF. CDR3 coding DNA: TGTGCCAGCTCACCGTTCATCGCGGGGGGGCTTGGTACAGATACGCAGTATTTT.

V gene TRBV6-5 combines with J gene TRBJ1-5; tentatively, D is TRBD1 (5 bases). Germline CDR1 reads MNHEY; CDR2 reads SVGAGI. The CDR3 is 13 residues long. Trimming took 7 bases from V and 4 from J, leaving 11 bases between them. The CDR3 region is CASKAEGNQPQHF. The CDR3 bases are TGTGCCAGCAAGGCGGAGGGGAATCAGCCCCAGCATTTT.

This sequence joins TRBV29-1 and TRBJ1-4, with D tentatively TRBD1 (5 bases). V lost 6 bases, J lost 6 bases, and 20 bases lay in between. Germline V lookup: CDR1 SQVTM, CDR2 ANQGSEA. This CDR3 comprises 15 residues. The CDR3 coding sequence is TGCAGCGTCCGACCGACGACGGGGCGGGATGAAAAACTGTTTTTT. Its translation: CSVRPTTGRDEKLFF.

The gene calls are TRBV4-2 and TRBJ2-7, with D perhaps TRBD2 (5 bases). The ends were cut back, 1 base at V and 0 bases at J, with 16 bases in the middle. The CDR3 runs to 17 residues. CDR1 and CDR2 from the germline V gene are LGHNA and YNFKEQ. The CDR3 nucleotides are TGTGCCAGCAGCCAAGGGGCCGGGGTCCAGAGCTCCTACGAGCAGTACTTC. As protein: CASSQGAGVQSSYEQYF.

Only a few counts were recorded for this clonotype. The CDR3, as DNA: TGCGCCAGCAGCTTGGTCTCAATCGGCACAGATACGCAGTATTTT. This gives the protein CASSLVSIGTDTQYF. The gene calls are TRBV5-1 and TRBJ2-3; D unresolved. The CDR3 has 15 residues. V was pared by 0 bases and J by 1 base, with 9 bases between. CDR1 and CDR2 from the germline V gene are SGHRS and YFSETQ.

The chain links TRBV20-1 to TRBJ2-1; D is possibly TRBD2 (6 bases). The CDR3 totals 13 residues. CDR1 and CDR2 (germline): DFQATT, SNEGSKA (reference sequence). With 3 bases removed from V and 4 bases from J, the gap between germline ends came to 10 bases. The DNA of the CDR3 is TGCAGTGCTAGGTCTAGCGTGTACAATGAGCAGTTCTTC. Translating gives CSARSSVYNEQFF.

The genes are TRBV20-1 and TRBJ2-2, with D hard to call. CDR1 and CDR2 (germline): DFQATT, SNEGSKA (reference sequence). V gave up 3 bases and J gave up 2 bases, with 7 bases separating them. This CDR3 is 13 amino acids long. CDR3 sequence: CSASTANTGELFF. For the CDR3, the DNA is TGCAGTGCTAGCACAGCAAACACCGGGGAGCTGTTTTTT.

This clonotype appeared a few times. This chain joins TRBV7-2 and TRBJ2-5, with TRBD2 as a possible D gene (6 bases). With 0 bases removed from V and 5 bases from J, the gap between germline ends came to 10 bases. The CDR3 sequence is 14 residues long. The V gene's germline CDR1 is SGHTA and CDR2 FQGNSA. The CDR3 protein is CASSLAGGKETQYF. Here the CDR3 DNA reads TGTGCCAGCAGCTTAGCAGGCGGGAAGGAGACCCAGTACTTC.

The genes are TRBV4-1 and TRBJ2-1, with 7 positions matching TRBD1. The J call could be wrong; TRBJ2-7 is a better fit for the DNA end. The CDR3 has 15 residues. From germline, CDR1 is MGHRA and CDR2 YSYEKL. DNA of the CDR3: TGCGCCAGCAGCACCGGGACAGCGACCTACAATGAGCAGTACTTC. It specifies CASSTGTATYNEQYF.

This clonotype has ten or more counts. The rearrangement uses TRBV4-1 and TRBJ2-1; the match to TRBD2 covers 9 bases. Trimming cost V 5 bases and J 5 bases; bases outside gene matches: 7. The germline CDR1 and CDR2 sequences are MGHRA and YSYEKL. The CDR3 spans 15 residues. The CDR3 loop is CASSWLAGLHNEQFF. As DNA, the CDR3 is TGCGCCAGCAGCTGGCTAGCGGGGCTACACAATGAGCAGTTCTTC.

There are a few counts of this clonotype. The J gene is TRBJ2-3, the V gene TRBV24-1; D is undetermined. CDR3 length equals 15 residues. Trimming removed 7 bases at V and 2 bases at J, with 15 bases between. Looked up from germline, CDR1 is KGHDR and CDR2 is SFDVKD. The CDR3 nucleotides are TGTGCCACCAGCCTGGGCGGCTCCACCACAGATACGCAGTATTTT. This codes for CATSLGGSTTDTQYF.